The T cell receptor beta chain described here comes from a study of blood T cell repertoires in COVID-19 (dated by TCRdb to the early 2020s). Background on the whole study: Samples from collaborators originated in the United States, Italy and Spain and spanned both the acute and convalescent phases of COVID-19. The material from the prospective study consisted of cDNA or gDNA derived from T cells, B-cell-depleted T cells, or PBMCs. Deeply sampled blood TCRbeta repertoires from subjects exposed to, actively infected with, or recovered from COVID-19 were included in the dataset. The repertoires were released in a freely available public database meant as a resource for research on the immune response to SARS-CoV-2. Samples were obtained from the ongoing ImmuneRACE study (first 160 participants) and from over a thousand subjects provided by 6 global collaborators. The sample metadata nearly always contained a de-identified subject ID, COVID-19 status, age in years and sex. Where available, HLA class I and class II types were taken from metadata supplied by the sample provider and were not determined by assay-based typing.

The CDR1 and CDR2 encoded by the germline V gene are LGHNA and YSLEER. Inclusive of the bounding cysteine and phenylalanine, the CDR3 is 14 residues long. The DNA shown is the 42-base CDR3, in frame from base 1. Trimming takes 2 bases from V and 1 base from J, and the germline ends sit 6 bases apart. In regard to this clone: The antigen it recognizes is unknown. Qualities for individual bases were not recorded, and no much larger clone is one base off.

In the prospective study, participants were about 18 to 95 years old, resided in 20 to 30 geographic areas of the United States, and were enrolled through a virtual design. To assign participants to cohorts, the prospective study relied on clinical history that participants themselves reported in a screening survey and a study questionnaire. For ImmuneRACE Cohort 3, a participant was defined as recovered based on two consecutive negative NP/OP PCR tests, clearance by a healthcare professional, or resolution of symptoms. In the prospective study, mobile phlebotomists collected whole blood, serum and a nasopharyngeal or oropharyngeal swab from each participant. Participants in the prospective study had the option to provide additional blood draws and questionnaires over a roughly 2-month period. Blood samples from the prospective study were shipped frozen or at room temperature prior to DNA extraction.

TCRbeta CDR3 regions were amplified from genomic DNA using the immunoSEQ Assay, a bias-controlled multiplex PCR. The authors processed their data as follows. The number of nucleated cells in each sample was estimated from the amplification of reference gene primers within the assay. To quantify the absolute abundance of each unique TCRbeta CDR3 rearrangement, sequence reads were collapsed and filtered. For each sample, productive Simpson clonality was calculated as the square root of Simpson's diversity index across productive rearrangements. TCRdb holds this immuneACCESS table with in-frame rearrangements only. Some clones are missing; in checked studies, unresolved V genes explain under half, and the rest has no known cause. V and J calls and clone size come straight from that table; D and trimming were deduced from the DNA. For this sample there are about 330,000 clones; more than 90% appear just once. About 18% of the sample lies in the top ten.

General findings and caveats noted by the study authors: How much clinical and demographic metadata was included differed by source and by participant, and the metadata was provided uncurated.

The chain links TRBV4-3 with TRBJ2-1; 5 matching bases give a weak D call of TRBD2. The receptor's source is a young woman who had recovered from COVID-19. Sequencing was carried out using PBMCs or T cells enriched from blood (not recorded which). The encoded CDR3 is CASSQTSSYNEQFF. The DNA reads TGCGCCAGCAGCCAAACTAGTTCCTACAATGAGCAGTTCTTC.